This T cell receptor beta chain was recovered during a study of T-cell reconstitution after alpha-beta-depleted transplantation in children. The study, taken as a whole, reports: Fresh T-cell production supplied most of the T-cell counts and diversity seen one year after transplant.

Germline V gene lookup returns CDR1 SEHNR and CDR2 FQNEAQ (reference sequence). Trimming removed 8 bases at V and 2 bases at J, with 13 bases between. The CDR3 has 14 residues. There are a few counts of this clonotype. Its target is not known. Unique molecular identifiers were used in preparing the TCRbeta library. MiXCR, run by TCRdb on the PCR reads, gives a single entry per CDR3 protein. The sample gives 140,000 to 150,000 distinct CDR3 sequences, roughly 9% of which show up once; 18% is in the top ten. The source was PBMCs, mostly from graft donor cells, collected 180 days after TCRalphabeta/CD19-depleted stem cell transplant. V and J are TRBV7-9 and TRBJ2-1; the D gene is possibly TRBD2 (6 bases). This clonotype was sampled from a female patient between 2 and 15 years old who had a stem cell transplant for congenital amegakaryocytic thrombocytopenia, so the T cells may come from the graft donor. CDR3 DNA sequence: TGTGCCAGCGGTCCGGGACTTGCCTACAATGAGCAGTTCTTC. This codes for CASGPGLAYNEQFF.